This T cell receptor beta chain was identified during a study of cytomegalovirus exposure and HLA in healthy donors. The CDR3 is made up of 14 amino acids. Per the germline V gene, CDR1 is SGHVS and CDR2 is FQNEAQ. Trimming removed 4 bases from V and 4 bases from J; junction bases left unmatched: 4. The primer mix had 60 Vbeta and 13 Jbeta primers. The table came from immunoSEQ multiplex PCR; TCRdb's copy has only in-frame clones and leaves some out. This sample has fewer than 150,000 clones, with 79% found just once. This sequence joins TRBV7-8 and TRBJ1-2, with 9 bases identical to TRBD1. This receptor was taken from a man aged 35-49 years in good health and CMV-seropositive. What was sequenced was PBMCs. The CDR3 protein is CASSSGQGGYGYTF. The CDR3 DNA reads TGTGCCAGCAGCTCGGGACAGGGTGGCTATGGCTACACCTTC.